The 11 T cell receptor beta chains in this list originate from one sample, sequenced in a study of post-analysis software for immune sequencing data. Study results and caveats: Among five TRBV segments more frequent in patients than controls were TRBV5-6, TRBV5-1 and TRBV20-1.

Unique molecular identifiers had been added to the TCR beta cDNA libraries. MiXCR, applied by TCRdb to the PCR reads, yields one record per CDR3 protein. The sample records more than 500,000 distinct CDR3 sequences, around a third being singletons. Their antigens remain unidentified. Sequencing was done on a sample of blood. The origin of the receptors is a girl aged 2-17 years with multiple sclerosis.

In its sample, this clonotype was seen a few times. J is TRBJ2-3 and V is TRBV7-2, with TRBD2 matching 10 bases. CDR1 is SGHTA, CDR2 FQGNSA, per germline. The ends lost 5 bases at V and 4 bases at J; junction bases unmatched: 6. The CDR3 runs to 15 residues. CDR3 sequence: CASSLSLAGADTQYF. Written as DNA, the CDR3 is TGTGCCAGCAGCCTAAGTCTAGCGGGGGCAGATACGCAGTATTTT.

The chain has TRBV10-3 and TRBJ1-3, with D perhaps TRBD1 (5 bases). Germline-derived CDR1 and CDR2 are ENHRY and SYGVKD. The CDR3 consists of 14 residues. Trimming took 7 bases from V and 2 from J, leaving 12 bases between them. CDR3 amino acids: CAINPGTAGNTIYF. The DNA of the CDR3 is TGTGCCATCAACCCCGGGACGGCTGGAAACACCATATATTTT.

Points on this clonotype: A read error may explain this, as a much larger clone is one base away. This chain links TRBV5-6 with TRBJ2-5; maybe TRBD2 (6 bases). This CDR3 is built from 14 residues. Germline V CDR1 and CDR2: SGHDT, YYEEEE. The CDR3 DNA follows: TGTGTCAGCAGCTTGGGAGTAGGAGGGGAGACCCAGTACTTC. It encodes CVSSLGVGGETQYF.

There are a few counts of this clonotype. The chain recombines TRBV5-5 with TRBJ2-1; no definite D call. The ends were cut back, 2 bases at V and 4 bases at J, with 7 bases in the middle. This CDR3 spans 13 amino acids. Germline V CDR1 and CDR2: SGHKS, YYEKEE (reference sequence). The CDR3 bases are TGTGCCAGCAGCTTAACACAGTACAATGAGCAGTTCTTC. It codes for CASSLTQYNEQFF.

This clonotype was counted between two and nine times. V is TRBV6-5 and J is TRBJ2-3, with D possibly being TRBD2 (7 bases). V was pared by 5 bases and J by 3 bases, with 9 bases between. The CDR3 runs 13 residues. Germline values: CDR1 MNHEY, CDR2 SVGAGI. The DNA for the CDR3 is TGTGCCAGCAGTCGGGGGGCTACAGATACGCAGTATTTT. The encoded protein is CASSRGATDTQYF.

The chain uses TRBV25-1 and TRBJ1-5, with unresolved D. V was shortened by 4 bases and J by 3 bases, with 7 bases between the two germline ends. Looked up from germline, CDR1 is MGHDK and CDR2 is SYGVNS. This CDR3 is 13 amino acids long. The CDR3 reads CASSAQTNQPQHF. The CDR3 region has the DNA TGTGCCAGCAGTGCTCAGACCAATCAGCCCCAGCATTTT.

This clonotype showed up many times. This chain uses TRBV3-1 with TRBJ2-5; D is unclear. CDR1 and CDR2 (germline): LGHDT, YNNKEL (reference sequence). The CDR3 is 12 amino acids. The germline V and J ends were trimmed by 6 bases and 2 bases, with 7 bases remaining between them. This CDR3 reads CASSEQQETQYF. CDR3 sequence (DNA): TGTGCCAGCAGTGAACAGCAAGAGACCCAGTACTTC.

The chain couples TRBV5-1 to TRBJ2-5, with TRBD2 matching 7 bases. V shed 0 bases, J shed 5 bases, and the junction held 7 bases outside the gene matches. CDR3 length: 15 residues. The germline gives CDR1 SGHRS, CDR2 YFSETQ. The CDR3 DNA sequence: TGCGCCAGCAGCTTGGCCGGCCCGCGGGGGGAGACCCAGTACTTC. Translating it yields CASSLAGPRGETQYF.

Regarding this clonotype: A much larger clone sits a single nucleotide away, making a read error possible. The rearrangement uses TRBV28 and TRBJ1-5, with unresolved D. Deletions cut 5 bases from V and 1 base from J, with 9 bases between. The CDR3 runs to 14 residues. Per the germline V gene, CDR1 is MDHEN and CDR2 is SYDVKM. The CDR3 DNA reads as TGTGCCAGCAGTCTACGACGGAGCAATCAGCCCCAGCATTTT. Translating it yields CASSLRRSNQPQHF.

The CDR3 reads CASSFQGVTYNEQFF. The CDR3 coding sequence is TGCGCCAGCAGCTTTCAGGGGGTCACCTACAATGAGCAGTTCTTC. The chain has TRBV5-1 and TRBJ2-1; 7 positions agree with TRBD1. The CDR3 length is 15 residues. Losses at the gene ends were 2 bases for V and 2 bases for J; bases not matched to a gene: 4. From germline, CDR1 is SGHRS and CDR2 YFSETQ. The variable domain in full, completed from reference TRBV5-1 and TRBJ2-1, reads KAGVTQTPRYLIKTRGQQVTLSCSPISGHRSVSWYQQTPGQGLQFLFEYFSETQRNKGNFPGRFSGRQFSNSRSEMNVSTLELGDSALYLCASSFQGVTYNEQFFGPGTRLTVL.

This clonotype was observed a few times. The V call is TRBV20-1, the J call TRBJ2-3; no clear D gene. From germline, CDR1 is DFQATT and CDR2 SNEGSKA (reference sequence). V was trimmed by 8 bases and J by 9 bases, leaving 18 bases between them. The CDR3 extends over 12 amino acids. CDR3 protein: CSQAFYDLTQYF. The CDR3 nucleotides are TGCAGTCAAGCATTTTATGATTTGACGCAGTATTTT.